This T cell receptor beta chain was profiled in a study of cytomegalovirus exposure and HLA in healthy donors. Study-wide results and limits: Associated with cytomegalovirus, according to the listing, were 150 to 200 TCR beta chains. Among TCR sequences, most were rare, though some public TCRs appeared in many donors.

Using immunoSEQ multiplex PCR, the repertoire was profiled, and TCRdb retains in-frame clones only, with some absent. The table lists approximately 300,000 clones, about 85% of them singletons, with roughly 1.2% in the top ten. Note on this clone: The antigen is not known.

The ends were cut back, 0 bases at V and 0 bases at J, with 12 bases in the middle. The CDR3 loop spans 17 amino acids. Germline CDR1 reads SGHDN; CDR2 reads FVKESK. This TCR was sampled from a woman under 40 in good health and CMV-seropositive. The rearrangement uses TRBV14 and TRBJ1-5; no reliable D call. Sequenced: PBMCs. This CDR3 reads CASSQDQRKHSNQPQHF. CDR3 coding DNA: TGTGCCAGCAGCCAAGATCAACGTAAGCATAGCAATCAGCCCCAGCATTTT. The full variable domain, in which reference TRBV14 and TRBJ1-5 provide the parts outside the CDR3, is EAGVTQFPSHSVIEKGQTVTLRCDPISGHDNLYWYRRVMGKEIKFLLHFVKESKQDESGMPNNRFLAERTGGTYSTLKVQPAELEDSGVYFCASSQDQRKHSNQPQHFGDGTRLSIL.